Each of the 21 T cell receptor beta chains below was sequenced from the same sample in a study of cytotoxic CD8 clonotypes in ibrutinib-treated CLL. TCRdb's table, derived via immunoSEQ multiplex PCR, lists solely in-frame clones and lacks some. The sample includes around 97,000 clones, approximately 78% seen only once; the top ten take around 30%. This specimen consisted of PBMCs, obtained after 12 months of ibrutinib treatment. The receptor source for this set is a human donor with chronic lymphocytic leukemia.

This clone was counted a few times. The V and J genes are TRBV29-1 and TRBJ1-1; no clear D. V lost 7 bases, J lost 4 bases, and 10 bases lay in between. Germline V lookup: CDR1 SQVTM, CDR2 ANQGSEA. The CDR3 spans 11 residues. This CDR3 reads CSAGSGTEAFF. CDR3 coding DNA: TGCAGCGCGGGCTCGGGCACTGAAGCTTTCTTT.

The gene calls are TRBV5-3 and TRBJ2-3; D may be TRBD2 (7 bases). TRBV5-3 is an ORF, with its function uncertain. The CDR3 is 17 residues long. V gave up 6 bases and J gave up 2 bases, with 22 bases separating them. This chain's CDR3 is CARNPQGWGLYTDTQYF. Written as DNA, the CDR3 is TGTGCCAGAAACCCCCAGGGGTGGGGACTATACACAGATACGCAGTATTTT.

The rearrangement uses TRBV21-1 and TRBJ1-5. TRBV21-1 is tagged as a pseudogene. This CDR3 has 15 amino acids. CDR3 in amino acids: CASSIPSGGNQPQHF. CDR3 nucleotides: TGTGCCAGCAGCATCCCGAGCGGGGGGAATCAGCCCCAGCATTTT.

The table lists this clone with a count of one. The genes are TRBV5-4 and TRBJ1-1; TRBD1 matches 7 bases. CDR1 is SGHNT and CDR2 is YYREEE in the germline V gene (reference sequence). Trimming removed 4 bases from V and 5 bases from J; junction bases left unmatched: 11. The CDR3 consists of 15 residues. Here the CDR3 DNA reads TGTGCCAGCAGCCGACCCGGCCAGGGGGGGACTGAAGCTTTCTTT. Translating it yields CASSRPGQGGTEAFF. The full variable domain, in which reference TRBV5-4 and TRBJ1-1 provide the parts outside the CDR3, is ETGVTQSPTHLIKTRGQQVTLRCSSQSGHNTVSWYQQALGQGPQFIFQYYREEENGRGNFPPRFSGLQFPNYSSELNVNALELDDSALYLCASSRPGQGGTEAFFGQGTRLTVV.

The rearrangement links TRBV7-9 to TRBJ1-1, with a tentative D call TRBD1 (6 bases). Trimming took 5 bases from V and 8 from J, leaving 15 bases between them. The CDR3 length is 13 residues. Germline V gene sequence: CDR1 SEHNR, CDR2 FQNEAQ (reference sequence). CDR3 residues: CASSRGQLGEAFF. CDR3 nucleotides: TGTGCCAGCAGCCGCGGACAGCTCGGCGAAGCTTTCTTT.

CDR3 sequence: CASSAIRGQGDEECTF. For the CDR3, the DNA is TGTGCCAGTAGCGCGATACGGGGGCAGGGTGATGAGGAATGCACCTTC. This chain joins TRBV19 and TRBJ1-2; TRBD1 is a possible D gene (6 bases). V was trimmed by 6 bases and J by 13 bases, leaving 30 bases between them. This CDR3 is built from 16 residues. Germline V gives CDR1 LNHDA, CDR2 SQIVND (reference sequence).

This clone was observed a few times. The V and J genes are TRBV2 and TRBJ2-7; D is undetermined. This CDR3 comprises 14 residues. V dropped 3 bases and J dropped 2 bases, with 11 bases sitting between them. Germline CDR1 and CDR2: SNHLY and FYNNEI. The CDR3 coding sequence is TGTGCCAGCAGTGATGGTCAACCGGCCTACGAGCAGTACTTC. Translation gives CASSDGQPAYEQYF.

This clone was seen a few times. This rearrangement joins TRBV2 to TRBJ1-6; 8 nucleotides align to TRBD1. This CDR3 spans 15 amino acids. Germline V gives CDR1 SNHLY, CDR2 FYNNEI. V was clipped by 6 bases and J by 5 bases; unmatched bases: 6. DNA of the CDR3: TGTGCCAGCAGAGGACAGGGACTGGATAATTCACCCCTCCACTTT. Amino acids: CASRGQGLDNSPLHF.

The genes are TRBV5-6 and TRBJ2-5, with D uncertain. Germline loops: CDR1 SGHDT, CDR2 YYEEEE. The CDR3 loop spans 16 amino acids. Deletions cut 0 bases from V and 2 bases from J, with 14 bases between. Written as DNA, the CDR3 is TGTGCCAGCAGCTTGGAGGTCGTTGGCAGACAAGAGACCCAGTACTTC. This codes for CASSLEVVGRQETQYF.

This clone was seen a few times. The junction shows a germline mismatch at one end, possibly a read error. V usage is TRBV2 and J usage is TRBJ1-6, with D possibly matching TRBD1 (5 bases). CDR3 length: 14 residues. Germline CDR1 SNHLY, CDR2 FYNNEI. CDR3 coding DNA: TGTGCCAGCAGCGAAGACTACAGGAATTCACCCCTCCACTTT. It encodes CASSEDYRNSPLHF.

This chain joins TRBV28 and TRBJ1-3, with D perhaps matching TRBD1 (5 bases). Trimming cost V 3 bases and J 4 bases, with 7 bases left between them. Looked up from germline, CDR1 is MDHEN and CDR2 is SYDVKM. The CDR3 sequence is 13 residues long. The CDR3 region is CASSFGAGNTIYF. In DNA, the CDR3 is TGTGCCAGCAGTTTCGGGGCGGGAAACACCATATATTTT.

The chain carries TRBV10-2 and TRBJ1-1; perhaps TRBD1 as D (6 bases). The length of the CDR3 is 16 residues. Germline CDR1 is WSHSY and CDR2 is SAAADI. Trimming removed 9 bases from V and 5 bases from J, with 25 bases in between. CDR3 nucleotides: TGCGCCAGTCAGTGGATGAGGGGGGGCGATTCGACTGAAGCTTTCTTT. This sequence encodes CASQWMRGGDSTEAFF.

The chain couples TRBV7-3 to TRBJ2-1, with 9 positions matching TRBD1. CDR1 is SGHTA and CDR2 is FQGTGA in the germline V gene. This CDR3 has 15 amino acids. Unmatched junction bases numbered 6, after V lost 5 bases and J lost 4 bases. In nucleotides, the CDR3 is TGTGCCAGCAGCGCTGGGGGGACAGGGTACAATGAGCAGTTCTTC. This codes for CASSAGGTGYNEQFF.

In its sample, this clone was seen once. The chain is built from TRBV7-9 and TRBJ1-3; TRBD1 agrees at 10 bases. The CDR3 spans 15 residues. The V gene end was trimmed by 5 bases and the J gene end by 3 bases; junction bases not matched to a gene: 4. CDR1 and CDR2 from the germline V gene are SEHNR and FQNEAQ (reference sequence). This chain's CDR3 is CASSPGQGFGNTIYF. The CDR3 region has the DNA TGTGCCAGCAGCCCGGGACAGGGGTTTGGAAACACCATATATTTT.

The V and J genes are TRBV19 and TRBJ2-3, with a tentative D call TRBD1 (6 bases). The CDR3 has 15 amino acids. Looked up from germline, CDR1 is LNHDA and CDR2 is SQIVND (reference sequence). V shed 3 bases and J shed 1 base, with 11 bases lying between them. The CDR3 sequence is CASSMRAGGTDTQYF. The CDR3 nucleotides are TGTGCCAGTAGTATGAGGGCAGGGGGCACAGATACGCAGTATTTT.

The rearrangement links TRBV6-5 to TRBJ2-2, with D possibly TRBD2 on 5 matching bases. With 4 bases removed from V and 5 bases from J, the gap between germline ends came to 17 bases. The CDR3 consists of 16 residues. Germline V gives CDR1 MNHEY, CDR2 SVGAGI. The CDR3 region has the DNA TGTGCCAGCAGTTGGCAAACGGGGAAGGGTACCGGGGAGCTGTTTTTT. Translating gives CASSWQTGKGTGELFF.

V is TRBV6-1 and J is TRBJ2-2; 13 bases agree with TRBD2. Germline CDR1 MNHNS, CDR2 SASEGT. The trim removed 4 bases at V and 1 base at J, leaving 3 bases unmatched. The CDR3 is 17 residues long. The CDR3 reads CASSGRTSGGNTGELFF. Written as DNA, the CDR3 is TGTGCCAGCAGTGGAAGGACTAGCGGGGGGAACACCGGGGAGCTGTTTTTT.

The chain couples TRBV28 to TRBJ1-4; the D gene is possibly TRBD1 (6 bases). CDR1 is MDHEN, CDR2 SYDVKM, per germline. This CDR3 region has 17 residues. V was pared by 1 base and J by 0 bases, with 12 bases between. The chain's CDR3 is CASSLFGTSATNEKLFF. CDR3 bases: TGTGCCAGCAGTTTATTCGGGACATCTGCAACTAATGAAAAACTGTTTTTT.

The chain uses TRBV27 and TRBJ2-2; D might be TRBD1 or TRBD2, each matching 5 bases. Germline CDR1 and CDR2: MNHEY and SMNVEV (reference sequence). V was shortened by 8 bases and J by 0 bases, with 10 bases between the two germline ends. The CDR3 is 14 amino acids. The CDR3 DNA is TGTGCCAGCCGGGACGCTACGAACACCGGGGAGCTGTTTTTT. Its translation is CASRDATNTGELFF.

V and J are TRBV5-4 and TRBJ1-4; possible D gene TRBD1, 6 bases. The germline CDR1 and CDR2 sequences are SGHNT and YYREEE (reference sequence). The CDR3 covers 14 residues. V lost 4 bases, J lost 6 bases, and 13 bases lay in between. CDR3 amino acids: CASSPQGTDEKLFF. The CDR3, as DNA: TGTGCCAGCAGCCCCCAGGGGACGGATGAAAAACTGTTTTTT.

This clone appeared once. The gene calls are TRBV18 and TRBJ1-1; TRBD1 agrees at 8 bases. This CDR3 is 14 amino acids long. V lost 1 base to trimming and J lost 7 bases; unmatched junction nucleotides: 5. CDR1 KGHSH and CDR2 LQKENI come from the germline V gene. The CDR3 DNA follows: TGTGCCAGCTCACCACGCAGGGGGCAGGATGAAGCTTTCTTT. Amino acids: CASSPRRGQDEAFF.